The 2 T cell receptor beta chains in this list originate from one sample, sequenced in a study of T cell responses to AZD1222 COVID-19 vaccine. Clones were read by immunoSEQ multiplex PCR, and TCRdb kept only the in-frame ones, dropping some. The top ten hold 4% to 5.5% of the sample, which has more than 95,000 clones, less than 95% seen once. The sequencing here drew on peripheral blood, taken on day 0 of MenACWY control vaccination. These receptors originate from an adult in good health.

The chain carries TRBV27 and TRBJ2-7; D not resolved. Germline lookup yields CDR1 MNHEY and CDR2 SMNVEV (reference sequence). The CDR3 contains 10 residues. V was shortened by 5 bases and J by 5 bases, with 4 bases between the two germline ends. The CDR3 reads CASSPHEQYV. CDR3 nucleotide sequence: TGTGCCAGCAGTCCTCACGAGCAGTACGTC.

J is TRBJ1-6 and V is TRBV6-2 or TRBV6-3; 8 nucleotides align to TRBD1. Germline loops: CDR1 MNHEY, CDR2 SVGEGT. The CDR3 extends over 16 amino acids. The J segment lost 9 bases and the V segment lost 7 bases, leaving 14 bases of the junction unmatched. The CDR3 DNA reads as TGTGCCAGCACCCCATCCCGGACAGGGACTGGTTCACCCCTCCACTTT. Translated: CASTPSRTGTGSPLHF.